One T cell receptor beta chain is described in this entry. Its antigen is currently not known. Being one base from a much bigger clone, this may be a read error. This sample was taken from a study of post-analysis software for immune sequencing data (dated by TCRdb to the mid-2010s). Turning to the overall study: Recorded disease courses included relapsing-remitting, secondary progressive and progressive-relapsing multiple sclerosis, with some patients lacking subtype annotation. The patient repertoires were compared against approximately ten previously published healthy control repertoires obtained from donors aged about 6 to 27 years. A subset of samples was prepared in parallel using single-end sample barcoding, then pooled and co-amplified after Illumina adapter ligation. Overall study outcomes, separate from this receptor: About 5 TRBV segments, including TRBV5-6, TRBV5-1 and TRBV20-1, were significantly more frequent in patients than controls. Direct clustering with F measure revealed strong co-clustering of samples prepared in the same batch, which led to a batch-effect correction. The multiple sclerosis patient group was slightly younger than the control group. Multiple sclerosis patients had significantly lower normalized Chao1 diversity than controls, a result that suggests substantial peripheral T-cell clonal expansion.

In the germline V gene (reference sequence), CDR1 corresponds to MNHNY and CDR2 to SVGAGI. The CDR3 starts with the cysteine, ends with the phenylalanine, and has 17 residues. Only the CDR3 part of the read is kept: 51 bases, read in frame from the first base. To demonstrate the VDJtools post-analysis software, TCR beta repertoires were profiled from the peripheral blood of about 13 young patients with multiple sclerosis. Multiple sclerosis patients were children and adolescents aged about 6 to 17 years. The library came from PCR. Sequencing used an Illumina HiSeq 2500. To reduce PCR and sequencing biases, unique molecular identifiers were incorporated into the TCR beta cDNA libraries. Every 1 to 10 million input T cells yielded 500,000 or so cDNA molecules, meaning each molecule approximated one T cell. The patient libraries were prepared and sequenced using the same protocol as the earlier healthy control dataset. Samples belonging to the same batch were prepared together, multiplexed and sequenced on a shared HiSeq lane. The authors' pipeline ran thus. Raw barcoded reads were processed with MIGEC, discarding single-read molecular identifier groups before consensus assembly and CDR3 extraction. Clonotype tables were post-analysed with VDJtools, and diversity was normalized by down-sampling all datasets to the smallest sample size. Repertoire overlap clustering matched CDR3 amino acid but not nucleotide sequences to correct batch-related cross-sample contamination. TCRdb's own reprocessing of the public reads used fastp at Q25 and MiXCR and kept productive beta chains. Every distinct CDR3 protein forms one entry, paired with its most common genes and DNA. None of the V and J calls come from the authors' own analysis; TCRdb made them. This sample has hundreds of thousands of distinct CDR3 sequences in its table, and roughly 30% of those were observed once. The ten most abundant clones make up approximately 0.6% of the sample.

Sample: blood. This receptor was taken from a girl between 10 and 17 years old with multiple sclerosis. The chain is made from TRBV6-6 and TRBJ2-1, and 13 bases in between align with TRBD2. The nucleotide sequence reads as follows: TGTGCCAGCGGTTACTCCGGACTAGCGGGGGCCTACAATGAGCAGTTCTTC. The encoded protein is CASGYSGLAGAYNEQFF.